This T cell receptor (beta chain) was identified during a study of blood T cells in healthy people across ages. Alongside a J-beta primer mix, a sample-barcoded 5' primer served in a second PCR lasting about 6 to 11 cycles. In TCRdb, the 5' RACE reads were re-called with MiXCR into one record per CDR3 protein. The sample includes over a million distinct CDR3 sequences, less than 45% seen only once; the top ten take approximately 4%. CDR1 MNHEY and CDR2 SMNVEV come from the germline V gene (reference sequence). The CDR3 has 16 residues. Trimming at V came to 5 bases and at J to 6 bases, leaving 13 bases not matched to a gene. All donors came from Russia, were Caucasian and healthy, and spanned ages roughly 6 to 100. The study isolated at least 6.5 million PBMCs from each sample.

The chain combines TRBV27 with TRBJ1-1; 9 positions agree with TRBD1. This clonotype was sampled from a woman younger than 30 in good health. Sequenced input: blood. The CDR3 loop reads CASSPGQGKSNAEAFF. The CDR3 DNA sequence: TGTGCCAGCAGTCCGGGACAGGGTAAGAGTAACGCTGAAGCTTTCTTT.